The 17 T cell receptor beta chains presented below share a single source sample, sequenced in a study of chemoradiotherapy in HPV16-positive cancers. Clones were sequenced by immunoSEQ multiplex PCR, and TCRdb holds only the in-frame ones, with some missing. This table has under 2,500 clones, roughly 73% appearing once. This sample was obtained from a patient who underwent chemoradiotherapy. The receptors were sampled from a human donor with HPV-associated anogenital cancer.

The count of this clone is one. In DNA form, the CDR3 reads TGCGCCAGCAGCCAAGACACTAGCGGGGATGTAGGGGGGACAGATACGCAGTATTTT. This encodes CASSQDTSGDVGGTDTQYF. V and J are TRBV4-3 and TRBJ2-3, with 10 bases matching TRBD2. CDR1 and CDR2 (germline): LGHNA, YSLEER. V lost 0 bases and J lost 3; bases outside the gene matches: 12. The CDR3 extends over 19 amino acids.

This sequence joins TRBV18 and TRBJ1-1; 11 bases agree with TRBD1. Germline assignment: CDR1 KGHSH and CDR2 LQKENI. The junction had 8 bases not matched to a gene; V was cut back by 3 bases and J by 5 bases. This CDR3 contains 16 residues. The DNA for the CDR3 is TGTGCCAGCTCACCGCGTCGGGGGACAGGGGGAACTGAAGCTTTCTTT. This codes for CASSPRRGTGGTEAFF.

The rearrangement links TRBV5-6 to TRBJ2-3; a possible D gene is TRBD2 (6 bases). Trimming took 3 bases from V and 4 from J, leaving 18 bases between them. The CDR3 is 16 residues long. In germline, CDR1 is SGHDT, CDR2 YYEEEE. The CDR3 sequence is CASSSIRRGAADTQYF. The CDR3 DNA reads as TGTGCCAGCAGCTCAATAAGGAGGGGCGCGGCAGATACGCAGTATTTT.

This clone was recorded once. V and J are TRBV28 and TRBJ2-1; a possible D gene is TRBD2 (5 bases). This CDR3 has 15 residues. The V and J ends lost 3 bases and 4 bases respectively, with 13 bases between them. Germline V gives CDR1 MDHEN, CDR2 SYDVKM. CDR3 in DNA: TGTGCCAGCAGTTTTAGTCTAGCAGATTACAATGAGCAGTTCTTC. It translates to CASSFSLADYNEQFF.

The chain has TRBV11-3 and TRBJ1-2; D remains unclear. The germline gives CDR1 SGHNT, CDR2 YENEEA. The CDR3 has 14 residues. V was pared by 2 bases and J by 7 bases, with 14 bases between. The CDR3 DNA follows: TGTGCCAGCAGCTTACGAACCCTCTCTGGTGGCTACACCTTC. Protein: CASSLRTLSGGYTF.

This sequence joins TRBV9 and TRBJ2-2, with D possibly being TRBD2 (6 bases). V gave up 4 bases and J gave up 0 bases, with 10 bases separating them. Germline lookup yields CDR1 SGDLS and CDR2 YYNGEE. The CDR3 totals 15 residues. This chain's CDR3 is CASSLRTTNTGELFF. The CDR3 region has the DNA TGTGCCAGCAGCCTACGGACTACGAACACCGGGGAGCTGTTTTTT.

The chain has TRBV12-5 and TRBJ1-6; a weak D match, TRBD1 (6 bases). Germline-derived CDR1 and CDR2 are LGHNT and FRNRAP. Trimming took off 3 bases at V and 6 bases at J, with 9 bases between the two ends. The CDR3 is 14 amino acids. This chain's CDR3 is CASGFGQLNSPLHF. The CDR3 region has the DNA TGTGCTAGTGGTTTCGGACAGCTTAATTCACCCCTCCACTTT.

The chain employs TRBV7-3 and TRBJ1-4, with a possible D match to TRBD1 (6 bases). V was shortened by 5 bases and J by 3 bases, with 13 bases between the two germline ends. Germline values: CDR1 SGHTA, CDR2 FQGTGA. There are 15 residues in the CDR3. The CDR3 region has the DNA TGTGCCAGCAGCGCCCAGGGGATGCCTAATGAAAAACTGTTTTTT. It encodes CASSAQGMPNEKLFF.

The chain uses TRBV18 and TRBJ2-3; 12 bases match TRBD2. V lost 0 bases and J lost 3; bases outside the gene matches: 4. The germline CDR1 and CDR2 sequences are KGHSH and LQKENI. The CDR3 is made up of 17 amino acids. CDR3 DNA: TGTGCCAGCTCACCACCGGGACTAGCGGGTAGAACAGATACGCAGTATTTT. Translated, it gives CASSPPGLAGRTDTQYF.

This clone has only a few counts. The chain recombines TRBV5-8 with TRBJ1-2, with D tentatively TRBD1 (5 bases). Germline assignment: CDR1 SGHTS and CDR2 YDEGEE. V was clipped by 5 bases and J by 8 bases, with 22 bases between them. This CDR3 spans 15 amino acids. CDR3 coding DNA: TGTGCCAGCAGTTACGACAGACTTCCAGTCTTAGGCTACACCTTC. Translated: CASSYDRLPVLGYTF.

This clone was recorded a few times. The sample holds other DNA sequences that translate to the same CDR3. V is TRBV11-2 and J is TRBJ2-7, with TRBD2 as a possible D gene (5 bases). This CDR3 contains 12 residues. Trimming took off 2 bases at V and 7 bases at J, with 9 bases between the two ends. Per germline, CDR1 SGHAT and CDR2 FQNNGV. The CDR3 DNA reads as TGTGCCAGCAGCTTAAGGACGGGGGAGCAGTACTTC. Protein sequence: CASSLRTGEQYF.

This clone was observed a single time. This chain links TRBV5-1 with TRBJ2-7; 11 bases are shared with TRBD2. V was pared by 0 bases and J by 2 bases, with 7 bases of the junction left unmatched. Germline V gene data show CDR1 as SGHRS and CDR2 as YFSETQ. The CDR3 contains 17 residues. CDR3 nucleotides: TGCGCCAGCAGCTTGGTCGCGACTAGCGGGACTACCTACGAGCAGTACTTC. As protein: CASSLVATSGTTYEQYF.

Sample share makes this clone large. DNA of the CDR3: TGTGCCAGCAGCCCCGGGACAGGGGGCGAAGAGACCCAGTACTTC. This translates into CASSPGTGGEETQYF. The chain uses TRBV5-4 and TRBJ2-5; TRBD1 matches at 12 bases. Trimming cost V 4 bases and J 3 bases; bases outside gene matches: 4. CDR1 and CDR2 from the germline V gene are SGHNT and YYREEE (reference sequence). The length of the CDR3 is 15 residues.

This clone is hyperexpanded. The chain carries TRBV19 and TRBJ1-5, with unresolved D. V was cut by 0 bases and J by 8 bases, with 11 bases left in between. Germline CDR1 is LNHDA and CDR2 is SQIVND (reference sequence). The CDR3 runs 14 residues. The CDR3 region has the DNA TGTGCCAGTAGTATAGATTCGGGCGGAAAGCCCCAGCATTTT. It specifies CASSIDSGGKPQHF. The entire variable domain, with the rest obtained from reference TRBV19 and TRBJ1-5, is as follows: DGGITQSPKYLFRKEGQNVTLSCEQNLNHDAMYWYRQDPGQGLRLIYYSQIVNDFQKGDIAEGYSVSREKKESFPLTVTSAQKNPTAFYLCASSIDSGGKPQHFGDGTRLSIL.

This chain uses TRBV28 with TRBJ2-7, with 8 bases lining up with TRBD1. The V and J ends lost 4 bases and 7 bases, in that order; junction bases with no gene match: 3. This CDR3 spans 12 amino acids. The germline V gene has CDR1 MDHEN and CDR2 SYDVKM. This CDR3 is CASSSRTGEQYF. The CDR3 coding sequence is TGTGCCAGCAGTTCCCGGACAGGGGAGCAGTACTTC.

V and J are TRBV5-4 and TRBJ2-1, with D perhaps being TRBD1 or TRBD2 (5 bases each). CDR1 is SGHNT and CDR2 is YYREEE in the germline V gene (reference sequence). This CDR3 has 15 residues. The ends were cut back, 0 bases at V and 10 bases at J, with 17 bases in the middle. The CDR3 protein is CASSLGRGPGMEQFF. The CDR3 coding sequence is TGTGCCAGCAGCTTGGGTCGGGGCCCCGGGATGGAGCAGTTCTTC. Full variable domain (rest looked up from reference TRBV5-4 and TRBJ2-1): ETGVTQSPTHLIKTRGQQVTLRCSSQSGHNTVSWYQQALGQGPQFIFQYYREEENGRGNFPPRFSGLQFPNYSSELNVNALELDDSALYLCASSLGRGPGMEQFFGPGTRLTVL.

This chain joins TRBV7-9 and TRBJ1-2; D may be TRBD1 (5 bases). In germline, CDR1 is SEHNR, CDR2 FQNEAQ (reference sequence). The CDR3 is made up of 14 amino acids. The V end was cut by 2 bases, the J end by 6 bases, with 13 bases between. The CDR3: CASSLQGEGDGYTF. Written as DNA, the CDR3 is TGTGCCAGCAGCTTACAAGGAGAAGGGGATGGCTACACCTTC.